This record concerns one T cell receptor beta chain sequence. Using immunoSEQ multiplex PCR, the repertoire was profiled, and TCRdb retains in-frame clones only, with some absent. This table holds 90,000 to 150,000 clones, around 87% found once. The record originates from a study of blood T cell repertoires in COVID-19. From germline, CDR1 is LNHDA and CDR2 SQIVND (reference sequence). This CDR3 is built from 14 residues. Trimming at V came to 5 bases and at J to 6 bases, leaving 7 bases not matched to a gene. The rearrangement uses TRBV19 and TRBJ1-5; 7 positions agree with TRBD1. Sequencing was done on a sample of peripheral blood. This clonotype was obtained from a woman aged 50 to 60 with acute or convalescent COVID-19. CDR3 amino acids: CASSPVDRAQPQHF. Written as DNA, the CDR3 is TGTGCCAGTAGTCCGGTAGACAGGGCTCAGCCCCAGCATTTT.